This TCR beta chain was captured by sequencing in a study of blood T cell repertoires in COVID-19. Study overall: Acute and convalescent COVID-19 specimens originated in the United States, Italy and Spain.

The CDR3 length is 15 residues. The V gene end was trimmed by 5 bases and the J gene end by 5 bases; junction bases not matched to a gene: 6. CDR1 is SGHTA, CDR2 FQGTGA, per germline. Authors' data handling: Scientists estimated how many nucleated cells there were by amplifying reference gene primers. TCRdb's table, derived via immunoSEQ multiplex PCR, lists solely in-frame clones and lacks some. The V and J calls and clone size come from that table; D and trimming were worked out from the DNA. This sample has about 75,000 clones, with roughly 70% found just once. Material: peripheral blood. This TCR came from a human donor with acute or convalescent COVID-19. The donor label of this sample is uncertain. The chain joins TRBV7-3 to TRBJ2-1; TRBD2 agrees at 10 bases. The CDR3 region is CASSPTGLANNEQFF. CDR3 coding DNA: TGTGCCAGCAGCCCAACGGGACTAGCGAACAATGAGCAGTTCTTC.